The sample holds a few counts of the clone carrying this TCR beta chain. Its antigen is unknown. TCRdb independently ran MiXCR on the 5' RACE reads; one entry per CDR3 protein. The data contain about 720,000 distinct CDR3 sequences, 8.6% of them singletons. The sample comes from a study of identical twins. The study, taken as a whole, reports: Invariant T cells like MAIT and iNKT could partly confound the zero-insertion analyses. With monozygotic twins, out-of-frame TCR alpha sharing exceeded what models estimated. Sharing of beta out-of-frame sequences by twins showed a weaker excess.

There are 18 residues in the CDR3. Germline CDR1 is DFQATT and CDR2 is SNEGSKA (reference sequence). J lost 0 bases, V lost 6 bases, and 17 bases had no gene match. The same data also contributed to another study, on yellow fever vaccine responses in identical twins. That work contributes: Reported findings indicate that twins' vaccine T cell responses seemed partially convergent, partially personalized.

The gene calls are TRBV20-1 and TRBJ2-3, with TRBD1 identical over 8 bases. This receptor was taken from a woman aged 18-29 years in good health. Input material: PBMCs. The CDR3 DNA reads as TGCAGTGCGACATCACCCGACAGGGGCTCTTCTAGCACAGATACGCAGTATTTT. This gives the protein CSATSPDRGSSSTDTQYF.